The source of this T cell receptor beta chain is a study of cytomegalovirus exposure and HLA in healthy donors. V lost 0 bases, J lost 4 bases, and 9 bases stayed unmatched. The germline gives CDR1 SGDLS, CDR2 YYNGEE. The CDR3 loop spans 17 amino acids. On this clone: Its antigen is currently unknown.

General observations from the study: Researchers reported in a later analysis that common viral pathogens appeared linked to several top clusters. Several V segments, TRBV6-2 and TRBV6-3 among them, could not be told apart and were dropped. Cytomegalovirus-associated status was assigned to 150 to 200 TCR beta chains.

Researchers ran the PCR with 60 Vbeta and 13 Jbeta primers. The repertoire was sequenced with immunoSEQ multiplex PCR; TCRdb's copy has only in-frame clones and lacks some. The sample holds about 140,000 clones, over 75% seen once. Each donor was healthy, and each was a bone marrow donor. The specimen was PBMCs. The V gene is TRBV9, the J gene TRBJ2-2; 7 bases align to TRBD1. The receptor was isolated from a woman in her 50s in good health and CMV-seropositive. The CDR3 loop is CASSVATTGSGTGELFF. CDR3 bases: TGTGCCAGCAGCGTAGCTACGACAGGGAGCGGCACCGGGGAGCTGTTTTTT.